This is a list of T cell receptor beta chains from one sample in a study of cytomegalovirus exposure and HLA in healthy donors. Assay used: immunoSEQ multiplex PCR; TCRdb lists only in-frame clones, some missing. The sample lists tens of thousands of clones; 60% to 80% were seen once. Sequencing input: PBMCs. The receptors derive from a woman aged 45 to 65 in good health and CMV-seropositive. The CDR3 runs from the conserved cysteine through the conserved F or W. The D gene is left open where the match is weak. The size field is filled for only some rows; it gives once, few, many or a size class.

TGTGCCAGCAGTGTGGTTCCTAGCGGGACAGGGCAGTTCTTC,CASSVVPSGTGQFF,TRBJ2-1,.,.,TRBV25-1,14
TGTGCCAGCAGACCGGGACAGAATCAGCCCCAGCATTTT,CASRPGQNQPQHF,TRBJ1-5,TRBD1,.,TRBV6-5,13
TGTGCCATCAGTGTTGTGCAGGGGTTGGCCGGGGAGCTGTTTTTT,CAISVVQGLAGELFF,TRBJ2-2,.,once,TRBV10-3,15
TGTGCCAGCAGCGTCACCCGAGGACAGGGCAGGGGAAACACCATATATTTT,CASSVTRGQGRGNTIYF,TRBJ1-3,TRBD1,.,TRBV5-4,17
TGTGCCAGCTCACCCTTAGAGGCGGTGGTACAGGCCGGGGAGCTGTTTTTT,CASSPLEAVVQAGELFF,TRBJ2-2,.,.,TRBV18,17
TGCGCCAGCAGCCCGGCGGGACTAGCGGGGGTACCGGAGCAGTTCTTC,CASSPAGLAGVPEQFF,TRBJ2-1,TRBD2,few,TRBV4-1,16
TGTGCCAGTAGTACAGGGCCGGGGGAGCTGTTTTTT,CASSTGPGELFF,TRBJ2-2,.,.,TRBV19,12
TGTGCCAGCAGTGCTCGACCCGGGACAGGGGGCAACTATGGCTACACCTTC,CASSARPGTGGNYGYTF,TRBJ1-2,TRBD1,once,TRBV6-1,17
TGTGCCAGTAGCCTAAATAACAGGAACACTGAAGCTTTCTTT,CASSLNNRNTEAFF,TRBJ1-1,.,few,TRBV19,14
TGCGCCAGCAGCTTGAAGGCGGCCGACAATGAGCAGTTCTTC,CASSLKAADNEQFF,TRBJ2-1,.,.,TRBV5-1,14
TGTGCCAGCATCCCTGGGACAGGTTCCTATGGCTACACCTTC,CASIPGTGSYGYTF,TRBJ1-2,TRBD1,.,TRBV7-9,14
TGCGCCAGCAGCCGGGGGACTAGCGGGGGGTACACAGATACGCAGTATTTT,CASSRGTSGGYTDTQYF,TRBJ2-3,TRBD2,.,TRBV5-1,17
TGTGCCAGCAGGGAGAGGGGGGGGTCCTACAATGAGCAGTTCTTC,CASRERGGSYNEQFF,TRBJ2-1,.,.,TRBV7-2,15
TGCGCCAGCAGCTTGCTAGCGGGAGGATGGACCGGGGAGCTGTTTTTT,CASSLLAGGWTGELFF,TRBJ2-2,TRBD2,once,TRBV11-2,16
TGTGCCAGCAGCCCCTGGACAAACTCCTACAATGAGCAGTTCTTC,CASSPWTNSYNEQFF,TRBJ2-1,.,.,TRBV7-3,15
TGTGCCAGCAGTTACTCACCGGGACAGGGCCCAGATACGCAGTATTTT,CASSYSPGQGPDTQYF,TRBJ2-3,TRBD1,.,TRBV6-5,16
TGCGCCAGCAGCCAACAGGGGGGTGGCACAGATACGCAGTATTTT,CASSQQGGGTDTQYF,TRBJ2-3,TRBD1,.,TRBV5-1,15
TGTGCCAGCAGTGACTCGGGGCGGGGGACCCTCAATGAGCAGTTCTTC,CASSDSGRGTLNEQFF,TRBJ2-1,TRBD2,once,TRBV6-4,16
TGTGCCAGCAGTGAAGGACAGGGGGGTCTCACTGAAGCTTTCTTT,CASSEGQGGLTEAFF,TRBJ1-1,TRBD1,.,TRBV6-1,15
TGTGCCAGCTCACTCCTTGGGACAGGGGCGGAGACCCAGTACTTC,CASSLLGTGAETQYF,TRBJ2-5,TRBD1,.,TRBV18,15
TGTGCCTGGAGCCACTCTTCCACTGAAGCTTTCTTT,CAWSHSSTEAFF,TRBJ1-1,.,.,TRBV30,12
TGTGCCAGCCGGGACAGGGGTAATTCACCCCTCCACTTT,CASRDRGNSPLHF,TRBJ1-6,TRBD1,.,TRBV5-4,13
TGTGCCAGCAGCCAAGGGCAGGCCCAGCGGACGCAGTATTTT,CASSQGQAQRTQYF,TRBJ2-3,.,.,TRBV6-1,14
TGTGCCACCTGGGATGACAGAAGAGACAATGAGCAGTTCTTC,CATWDDRRDNEQFF,TRBJ2-1,.,.,TRBV6-1,14
TGTGCCAGCAGCAGCCGGGGGGCCGCCAACTATGGCTACACCTTC,CASSSRGAANYGYTF,TRBJ1-2,.,.,TRBV5-4,15
TGTGCCAGCAGTGCCGGCAGGGGGTGGCCGCAGTATTTT,CASSAGRGWPQYF,TRBJ2-3,TRBD1,.,TRBV6-1,13
TGTGCCAGCACTTTCACGGCAGGGGGGACCGGGGAGCTGTTTTTT,CASTFTAGGTGELFF,TRBJ2-2,.,.,TRBV27,15
TGTGCCAGCAGCCCGACTGGCAGTTACGAGCAGTACTTC,CASSPTGSYEQYF,TRBJ2-7,.,.,TRBV7-9,13
TGTGCCAGTAGTATCGGGCGGGGGGAACAGCCCCAGCATTTT,CASSIGRGEQPQHF,TRBJ1-5,.,.,TRBV19,14
TGTGCCAGCAGTTTCGCGACAGGGGGCAATGAGCAGTTCTTC,CASSFATGGNEQFF,TRBJ2-1,TRBD1,.,TRBV6-6,14
TGTGCCAGCAGCTCGAGACAGGGGGCCCTCCATATGGACACCTTC,CASSSRQGALHMDTF,TRBJ1-2,TRBD1,.,TRBV5-8,15
TGTGCCAGCAGCCCCCCGGGTAGCGGCCGAGGGGGCGAGCAGTACTTC,CASSPPGSGRGGEQYF,TRBJ2-7,.,.,TRBV11-2,16
TGTGCCAGCAGCGCCAGGGTTGCTGGAAACACCATATATTTT,CASSARVAGNTIYF,TRBJ1-3,.,.,TRBV11-3,14
TGTGCCACCTCGTACAGCGGGACCCAGCATTTT,CATSYSGTQHF,TRBJ1-5,.,once,TRBV10-3,11
TGTGCCAGCAGTGAAGCGCTGGCAACCGGGGAGCTGTTTTTT,CASSEALATGELFF,TRBJ2-2,.,.,TRBV2,14
TGTGCCAGCAGTTACCAATTAGCGGGGGGGCGTGAGCAGTTCTTC,CASSYQLAGGREQFF,TRBJ2-1,TRBD2,.,TRBV6-5,15
TGCAGCGTTGGAGGGCTCTACGGGATGGACACTGAAGCTTTCTTT,CSVGGLYGMDTEAFF,TRBJ1-1,.,.,TRBV29-1,15
TGTGCCAGCAGGAGGCACCGCTCTGAGACCCAGTACTTC,CASRRHRSETQYF,TRBJ2-5,.,.,TRBV2,13
TGTTCCAGCAGCTTAGGTGAACAGGAGTTTAGCTACAATGAGCAGTTCTTC,CSSSLGEQEFSYNEQFF,TRBJ2-1,.,few,TRBV7-9,17
TGTGCCAGCAGGGAAGAGGGGGCGATGAGGACTGAAGCTTTCTTT,CASREEGAMRTEAFF,TRBJ1-1,TRBD1,.,TRBV7-9,15
TGTGCCAGCAGCCCGGGACAGGGGATCGGGACTGAAGCTTTCTTT,CASSPGQGIGTEAFF,TRBJ1-1,TRBD1,.,TRBV5-6,15
TGTGCCACCAGCGTAGGGACAGTTAGCAATCAGCCCCAGCATTTT,CATSVGTVSNQPQHF,TRBJ1-5,TRBD1,.,TRBV15,15
TGTGCCAGCTCACCACGGGGGGTTTCCGAGACCCAGTACTTC,CASSPRGVSETQYF,TRBJ2-5,.,.,TRBV18,14
TGTGCCAGCAGCTTATGGTCGGGACAGGGTGGTGAAAAACTGTTTTTT,CASSLWSGQGGEKLFF,TRBJ1-4,TRBD1,.,TRBV11-3,16
TGTGCCAGCAGCGTACGGGGCGGGAGTAGCAATGAGCAGTTCTTC,CASSVRGGSSNEQFF,TRBJ2-1,TRBD2,.,TRBV9,15
TGCGCCAGCATGGGCGGAAGCGGGATCTACAATGAGCAGTTCTTC,CASMGGSGIYNEQFF,TRBJ2-1,TRBD2,few,TRBV10-2,15
TGTGCCAGCAGTTTGACAGGGGGAAGCTCTGGAAACACCATATATTTT,CASSLTGGSSGNTIYF,TRBJ1-3,TRBD1,once,TRBV5-6,16
TGTGCCAGTAATGCCGGAGGGACCAATCAGCCCCAGCATTTT,CASNAGGTNQPQHF,TRBJ1-5,.,.,TRBV19,14
TGCGCCAGCAGCGAACCATCTAACAGGGGATGGAGCACTGAAGCTTTCTTT,CASSEPSNRGWSTEAFF,TRBJ1-1,TRBD1,.,TRBV5-1,17
TGTGCCAGCAGCGTAGCCCCGGGTCAAGGCTACACCTTC,CASSVAPGQGYTF,TRBJ1-2,.,once,TRBV9,13
TGTGCCAGCTCACCAGCCGGGACTAGCGGGGGGCCGAACACCGGGGAGCTGTTTTTT,CASSPAGTSGGPNTGELFF,TRBJ2-2,TRBD2,once,TRBV18,19
TGTGCCAGCAGCGTTTCAGGTGGGAGCAATCAGCCCCAGCATTTT,CASSVSGGSNQPQHF,TRBJ1-5,.,.,TRBV9,15
TGTGCCAGCAGCGTAGGCGGGACAGGGCAAGAGACCCAGTACTTC,CASSVGGTGQETQYF,TRBJ2-5,TRBD1,.,TRBV9,15
TGTGCCAGCACCCAGGGGCTTTGGGACACAGATACGCAGTATTTT,CASTQGLWDTDTQYF,TRBJ2-3,.,.,TRBV5-6,15
TGTGCCAGTAGTATTGCAGGATGGCAGCCCCAGCATTTT,CASSIAGWQPQHF,TRBJ1-5,.,.,TRBV19,13
TGTGCCTGGTCGGGGGGAGCGGGACAGCCCCAGCATTTT,CAWSGGAGQPQHF,TRBJ1-5,.,.,TRBV30,13
TGTGCCAGCAGCACACTAGAAGCAGATACGCAGTATTTT,CASSTLEADTQYF,TRBJ2-3,.,.,TRBV7-2,13